These 9 T cell receptor beta chains share one sample of origin, sequenced in a study of identical twins. TCRdb analysed the 5' RACE reads with MiXCR anew, one entry per CDR3 protein. The table shows roughly 710,000 distinct CDR3 sequences, with 6.1% occurring only once. The sequenced sample consisted of naive T cells sorted from blood. The receptors stem from a man aged 18 to 35 in good health.

This clonotype was observed at least ten times. The chain employs TRBV6-2 or TRBV6-3 and TRBJ2-1; 8 bases are shared with TRBD2. The CDR3 has 13 residues. The germline gives CDR1 MNHEY, CDR2 SVGEGT. Germline trimming cut 6 bases from V and 8 bases from J; bases unmatched to any gene: 6. CDR3 sequence (DNA): TGTGCCAGCAGGCGACTAGCGTACGATGAGCAGTTCTTC. Protein sequence: CASRRLAYDEQFF.

This clonotype was picked up a small number of times. V usage is TRBV6-5 and J usage is TRBJ2-5; 9 bases line up with TRBD1. CDR1 and CDR2 from the germline V gene are MNHEY and SVGAGI. V lost 5 bases, J lost 5 bases, and 6 bases stayed unmatched. CDR3 length: 14 amino acids. CDR3 loop: CASSIQGALETQYF. As DNA, the CDR3 is TGTGCCAGCAGTATACAGGGGGCCTTGGAGACCCAGTACTTC.

This clonotype was detected only a few times. The genes are TRBV20-1 and TRBJ1-2; 9 nucleotides line up with TRBD1. J was trimmed by 9 bases and V by 3 bases; bases with no gene match: 11. Germline loops: CDR1 DFQATT, CDR2 SNEGSKA (reference sequence). The CDR3 consists of 14 residues. The CDR3 region has the DNA TGCAGTGCTAGCCGCGGGACAGGGAAGGAGAGCTACACCTTC. Its translation: CSASRGTGKESYTF.

The rearrangement uses TRBV7-3 and TRBJ2-1, with a weak D call TRBD1 (5 bases). Germline assignment: CDR1 SGHTA and CDR2 FQGTGA. Trimming shortened V by 1 base and J by 8 bases, and 15 bases separated the two germline ends. The CDR3 loop spans 15 amino acids. CDR3: CASSLMGRGRDEQFF. DNA for the CDR3: TGTGCCAGCAGCTTAATGGGAAGGGGCAGGGATGAGCAGTTCTTC.

This chain connects TRBV6-5 to TRBJ2-1; D is uncertain. The germline V gene has CDR1 MNHEY and CDR2 SVGAGI. V was pared by 2 bases and J by 2 bases, with 16 bases between. This CDR3 spans 17 amino acids. The CDR3: CASSYLSKGPPYNEQFF. Written as DNA, the CDR3 is TGTGCCAGCAGTTACCTCTCAAAAGGCCCCCCCTACAATGAGCAGTTCTTC.

This clonotype was seen ten or more times. The gene calls are TRBV12-3 or TRBV12-4 and TRBJ2-1; weak D call: TRBD2 (5 bases). The germline V and J ends were trimmed by 6 bases and 4 bases, with 16 bases remaining between them. This CDR3 region has 15 residues. The CDR3 region has the DNA TGTGCCAGCAGCGTCCGGGGTACTGCTTACAATGAGCAGTTCTTC. This translates into CASSVRGTAYNEQFF.

The chain has TRBV18 and TRBJ2-1; D perhaps matches TRBD1 (5 bases). This CDR3 contains 13 residues. The V gene lost 3 bases and the J gene lost 8 bases, with 11 bases spanning the gap. Germline lookup yields CDR1 KGHSH and CDR2 LQKENI. As DNA, the CDR3 is TGTGCCAGCTCACCGAGACAGATCGATGAGCAGTTCTTC. Its translation: CASSPRQIDEQFF.

This clonotype was detected ten times or more. This chain joins TRBV4-1 and TRBJ2-5; TRBD1 matches at 8 bases. Germline V CDR1 and CDR2: MGHRA, YSYEKL. V lost 3 bases to trimming and J lost 3 bases; unmatched junction nucleotides: 3. CDR3 length: 14 residues. CDR3 nucleotide sequence: TGCGCCAGCAGCCAGAGGACAGGGAAAGAGACCCAGTACTTC. This codes for CASSQRTGKETQYF.

There are a few counts of this clonotype. The V call is TRBV10-3, the J call TRBJ2-7, with 14 bases matching TRBD2. The CDR3 runs 17 residues. V was pared by 3 bases and J by 3 bases, with 7 bases of the junction left unmatched. Germline V gives CDR1 ENHRY, CDR2 SYGVKD. DNA for the CDR3: TGTGCCATCAGTGATTATGGGACTAGCGGGAGTGTCTACGAGCAGTACTTC. Translated: CAISDYGTSGSVYEQYF.